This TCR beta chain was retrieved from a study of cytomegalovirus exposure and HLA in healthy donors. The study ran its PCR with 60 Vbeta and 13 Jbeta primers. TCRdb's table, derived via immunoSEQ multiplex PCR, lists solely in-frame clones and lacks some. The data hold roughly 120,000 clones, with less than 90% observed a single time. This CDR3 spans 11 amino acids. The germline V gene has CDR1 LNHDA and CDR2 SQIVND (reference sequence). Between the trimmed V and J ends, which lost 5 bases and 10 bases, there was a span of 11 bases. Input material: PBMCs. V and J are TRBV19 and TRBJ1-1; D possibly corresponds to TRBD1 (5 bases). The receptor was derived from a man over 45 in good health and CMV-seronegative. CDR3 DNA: TGTGCCAGTAGTGCCTCTCAGGGAGCTTTCTTT. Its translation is CASSASQGAFF. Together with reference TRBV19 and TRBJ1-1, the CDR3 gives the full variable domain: DGGITQSPKYLFRKEGQNVTLSCEQNLNHDAMYWYRQDPGQGLRLIYYSQIVNDFQKGDIAEGYSVSREKKESFPLTVTSAQKNPTAFYLCASSASQGAFFGQGTRLTVV.